This T cell receptor beta chain came from a study of cytomegalovirus exposure and HLA in healthy donors. The study's findings and limits: The study assumed roughly uniform donor sequencing depth for presence/absence analyses. Analyzed later, most CMV-associated TCR beta chains appeared HLA-restricted.

V trimming: 2 bases; J trimming: 2 bases; junction bases outside the gene matches: 0. The CDR3 spans 13 residues. Germline V gene lookup returns CDR1 SGHVS and CDR2 FQNEAQ. Concerning this clone: The target antigen is unknown.

The PCR was carried out with 60 Vbeta primers and 13 Jbeta primers. Generated by immunoSEQ multiplex PCR, the TCRdb table keeps only in-frame clones and is missing some. The sample yields 150,000 to 200,000 clones, 80% seen once. The TCR originated in a young woman in good health and CMV-seronegative. The sample consisted of PBMCs. The J gene is TRBJ2-7, the V gene TRBV7-8, with 7 bases aligning to TRBD2. The CDR3 protein is CASSLLAAYEQYF. DNA of the CDR3: TGTGCCAGCAGCTTACTAGCGGCCTACGAGCAGTACTTC.